This TCR beta chain was found in a study of CD8+CD57+ T cells in acquired aplastic anemia. Whole-study results and caveats: Patients had around 30 CD8+ CDR3 sequences in common with controls (the shared set).

This clonotype was detected once. The antigen remains undetermined. This CDR3 is 15 amino acids long. Per germline, CDR1 SGHRS and CDR2 YFSETQ. V lost 0 bases and J lost 8; bases outside the gene matches: 6. Template material for TCR beta VDJ and CDR3 profiling consisted of genomic DNA. Via MiXCR, TCRdb re-called the reads, giving one row per CDR3 protein. Here the sample spans a few hundred thousand distinct CDR3 sequences, approximately 55% being singletons. This chain connects TRBV5-1 to TRBJ1-2, with 11 bases aligning to TRBD1. The sequencing sample was made of sorted CD4+, CD8+, or CD8+CD57+ T cells (not recorded which) from PBMCs. The receptor was derived from a human donor with severe aplastic anemia or a healthy control (not recorded which). The CDR3 sequence: CASSLGGQGAKGYTF. The CDR3 DNA reads TGCGCCAGCAGCTTGGGCGGACAGGGGGCGAAAGGCTACACCTTC.